This entry describes one T cell receptor (beta chain). This sample stems from a study of T cells in Graves' hyperthyroidism and ophthalmopathy. Study background: Staff took peripheral blood when the initial diagnosis was made, before any treatment began.

Regions amplified from RNA transcripts were the TCR beta CDR3 regions. Using the HTBI primer set, a first-round RT-PCR was run on the TCR CDR3. TCRdb itself ran the multiplex PCR reads through MiXCR, one entry per CDR3 protein. The sample consists of hundreds of thousands of distinct CDR3 sequences, approximately 14% of them appearing once. The germline V gene encodes CDR1 WSHSY and CDR2 SAAADI. This CDR3 has 17 amino acids. The trim removed 4 bases at V and 4 bases at J, leaving 10 bases unmatched. Material for sequencing was blood. The gene calls are TRBV10-2 and TRBJ2-1; TRBD1 aligns across 10 bases. This receptor was identified in a woman aged 18-29 years with Graves' hyperthyroidism. The CDR3: CASSGVRDRGTYNEQFF. For the CDR3, the DNA is TGCGCCAGCAGTGGAGTTCGGGACAGGGGAACATACAATGAGCAGTTCTTC.